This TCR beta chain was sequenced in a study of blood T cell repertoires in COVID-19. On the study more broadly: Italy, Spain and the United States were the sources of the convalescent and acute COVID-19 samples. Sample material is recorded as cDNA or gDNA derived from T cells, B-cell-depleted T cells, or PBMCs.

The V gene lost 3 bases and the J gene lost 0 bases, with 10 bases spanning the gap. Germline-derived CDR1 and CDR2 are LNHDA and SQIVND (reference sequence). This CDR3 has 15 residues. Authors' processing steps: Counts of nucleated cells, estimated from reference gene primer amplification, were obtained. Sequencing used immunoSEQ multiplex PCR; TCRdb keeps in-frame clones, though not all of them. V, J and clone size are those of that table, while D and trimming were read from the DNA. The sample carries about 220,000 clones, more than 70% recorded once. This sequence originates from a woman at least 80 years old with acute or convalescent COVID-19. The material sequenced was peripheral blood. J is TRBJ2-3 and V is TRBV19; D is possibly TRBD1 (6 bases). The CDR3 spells CASSMQDRSTDTQYF. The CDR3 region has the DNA TGTGCCAGTAGTATGCAGGACAGAAGCACAGATACGCAGTATTTT.